This TCR beta chain was retrieved from a study of blood T cell repertoires in COVID-19. V was trimmed by 0 bases and J by 0 bases, leaving 11 bases between them. Germline CDR1 is MGHRA and CDR2 is YSYEKL. This CDR3 region has 17 residues. The method was immunoSEQ multiplex PCR; TCRdb's version includes in-frame clones alone and lacks a portion of them. The sample lists under 50,000 clones, 80% to 90% occurring once. The sample comprised peripheral blood. The chain uses TRBV4-1 and TRBJ2-2; D is uncertain. The clonotype originates from a middle-aged woman with acute or convalescent COVID-19. CDR3 amino acids: CASSQEVPVANTGELFF. DNA of the CDR3: TGCGCCAGCAGCCAAGAAGTGCCAGTCGCGAACACCGGGGAGCTGTTTTTT.